This T cell receptor (beta chain) emerged from a study of blood T cell repertoires in COVID-19. Study background: Researchers got acute and convalescent COVID-19 samples from the United States, Italy and Spain. Nucleic acid was either cDNA or gDNA, and it came from T cells, B-cell-depleted T cells, or PBMCs.

Authors' methods: Using reference gene primer amplification, nucleated cell counts were estimated. Using immunoSEQ multiplex PCR, the repertoire was profiled, and TCRdb retains in-frame clones only, with some absent. V and J calls and clone size are those listed in that table; D and trimming were worked out from the DNA. The data show approximately 50,000 clones, with about 76% seen just once and roughly a fifth held by the top ten. This clone appeared a few times. This sequence was found in a man in his fifties or sixties with active or convalescent COVID-19. The sample consisted of peripheral blood.

CDR3 sequence (DNA): TGTGCCAGCAGCTTATCGGGATGGGACAGGGAATTCTTC. Amino acid sequence: CASSLSGWDREFF. The J gene is TRBJ2-1, the V gene TRBV11-2, with 9 bases matching TRBD1. Germline V gene data show CDR1 as SGHAT and CDR2 as FQNNGV. V shed 2 bases and J 16 bases; nucleotides not matched to a gene: 9. The CDR3 covers 13 residues.